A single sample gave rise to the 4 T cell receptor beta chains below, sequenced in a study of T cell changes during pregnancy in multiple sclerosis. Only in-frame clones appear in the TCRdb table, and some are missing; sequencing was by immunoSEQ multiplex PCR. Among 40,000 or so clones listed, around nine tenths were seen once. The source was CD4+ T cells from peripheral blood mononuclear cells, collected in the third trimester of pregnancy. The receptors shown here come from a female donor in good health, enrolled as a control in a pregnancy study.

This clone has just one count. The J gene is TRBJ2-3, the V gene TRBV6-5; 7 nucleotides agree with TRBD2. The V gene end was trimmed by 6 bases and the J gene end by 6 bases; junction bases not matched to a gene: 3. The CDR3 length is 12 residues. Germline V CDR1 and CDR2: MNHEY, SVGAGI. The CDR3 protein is CASRTSRDTQYF. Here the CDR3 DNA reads TGTGCCAGCAGGACTAGCAGGGATACGCAGTATTTT.

The CDR3 loop reads CASTPGLAGDNEQFF. CDR3 DNA sequence: TGTGCCAGCACCCCTGGACTAGCGGGAGACAATGAGCAGTTCTTC. The gene calls are TRBV2 and TRBJ2-1, with 13 bases fitting TRBD2. The J segment lost 5 bases and the V segment lost 7 bases, leaving 5 bases of the junction unmatched. This CDR3 comprises 15 residues. CDR1 is SNHLY, CDR2 FYNNEI, per germline.

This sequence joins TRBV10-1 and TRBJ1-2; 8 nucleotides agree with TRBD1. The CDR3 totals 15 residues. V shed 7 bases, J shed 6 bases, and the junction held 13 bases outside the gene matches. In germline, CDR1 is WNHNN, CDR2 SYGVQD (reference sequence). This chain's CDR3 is CASTPQTGTGHGYTF. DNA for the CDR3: TGCGCCAGCACCCCTCAAACCGGGACAGGCCATGGCTACACCTTC.

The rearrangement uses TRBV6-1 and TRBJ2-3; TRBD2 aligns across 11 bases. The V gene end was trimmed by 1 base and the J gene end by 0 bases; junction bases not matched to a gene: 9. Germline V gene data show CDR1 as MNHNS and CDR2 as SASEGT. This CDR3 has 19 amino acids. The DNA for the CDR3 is TGTGCCAGCAGTGAAGGGGTAGCGGGGGGGCTCTCTAGCACAGATACGCAGTATTTT. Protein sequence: CASSEGVAGGLSSTDTQYF.